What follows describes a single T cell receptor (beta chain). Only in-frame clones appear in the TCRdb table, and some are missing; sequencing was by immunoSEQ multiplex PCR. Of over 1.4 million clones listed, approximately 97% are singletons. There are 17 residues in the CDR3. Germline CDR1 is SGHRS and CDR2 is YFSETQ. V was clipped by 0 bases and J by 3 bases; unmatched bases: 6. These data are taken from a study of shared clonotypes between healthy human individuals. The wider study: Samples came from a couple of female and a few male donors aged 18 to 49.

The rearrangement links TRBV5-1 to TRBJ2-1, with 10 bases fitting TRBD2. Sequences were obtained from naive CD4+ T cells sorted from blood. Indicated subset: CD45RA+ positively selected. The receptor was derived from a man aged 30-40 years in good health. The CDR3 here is CASSLGGLATFYNEQFF. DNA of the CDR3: TGCGCCAGCAGCTTGGGGGGACTAGCGACATTCTACAATGAGCAGTTCTTC.